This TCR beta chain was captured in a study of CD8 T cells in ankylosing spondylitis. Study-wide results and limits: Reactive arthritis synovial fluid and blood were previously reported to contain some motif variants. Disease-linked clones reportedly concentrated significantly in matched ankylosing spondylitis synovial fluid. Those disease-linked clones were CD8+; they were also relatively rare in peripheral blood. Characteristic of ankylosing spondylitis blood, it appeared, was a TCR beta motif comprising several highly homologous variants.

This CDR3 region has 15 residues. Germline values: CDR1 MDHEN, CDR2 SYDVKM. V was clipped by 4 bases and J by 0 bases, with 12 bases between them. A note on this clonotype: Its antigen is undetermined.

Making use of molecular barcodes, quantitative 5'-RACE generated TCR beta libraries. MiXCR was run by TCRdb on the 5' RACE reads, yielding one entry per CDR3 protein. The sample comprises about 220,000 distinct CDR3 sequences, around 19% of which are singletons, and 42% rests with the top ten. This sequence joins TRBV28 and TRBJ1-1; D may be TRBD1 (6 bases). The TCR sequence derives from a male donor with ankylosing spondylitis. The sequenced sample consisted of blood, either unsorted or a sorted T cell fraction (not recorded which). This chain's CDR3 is CASSSLDSMNTEAFF. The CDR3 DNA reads TGTGCCAGCAGTTCCCTGGACAGTATGAACACTGAAGCTTTCTTT. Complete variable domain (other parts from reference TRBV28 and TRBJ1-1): DVKVTQSSRYLVKRTGEKVFLECVQDMDHENMFWYRQDPGLGLRLIYFSYDVKMKEKGDIPEGYSVSREKKERFSLILESASTNQTSMYLCASSSLDSMNTEAFFGQGTRLTVV.